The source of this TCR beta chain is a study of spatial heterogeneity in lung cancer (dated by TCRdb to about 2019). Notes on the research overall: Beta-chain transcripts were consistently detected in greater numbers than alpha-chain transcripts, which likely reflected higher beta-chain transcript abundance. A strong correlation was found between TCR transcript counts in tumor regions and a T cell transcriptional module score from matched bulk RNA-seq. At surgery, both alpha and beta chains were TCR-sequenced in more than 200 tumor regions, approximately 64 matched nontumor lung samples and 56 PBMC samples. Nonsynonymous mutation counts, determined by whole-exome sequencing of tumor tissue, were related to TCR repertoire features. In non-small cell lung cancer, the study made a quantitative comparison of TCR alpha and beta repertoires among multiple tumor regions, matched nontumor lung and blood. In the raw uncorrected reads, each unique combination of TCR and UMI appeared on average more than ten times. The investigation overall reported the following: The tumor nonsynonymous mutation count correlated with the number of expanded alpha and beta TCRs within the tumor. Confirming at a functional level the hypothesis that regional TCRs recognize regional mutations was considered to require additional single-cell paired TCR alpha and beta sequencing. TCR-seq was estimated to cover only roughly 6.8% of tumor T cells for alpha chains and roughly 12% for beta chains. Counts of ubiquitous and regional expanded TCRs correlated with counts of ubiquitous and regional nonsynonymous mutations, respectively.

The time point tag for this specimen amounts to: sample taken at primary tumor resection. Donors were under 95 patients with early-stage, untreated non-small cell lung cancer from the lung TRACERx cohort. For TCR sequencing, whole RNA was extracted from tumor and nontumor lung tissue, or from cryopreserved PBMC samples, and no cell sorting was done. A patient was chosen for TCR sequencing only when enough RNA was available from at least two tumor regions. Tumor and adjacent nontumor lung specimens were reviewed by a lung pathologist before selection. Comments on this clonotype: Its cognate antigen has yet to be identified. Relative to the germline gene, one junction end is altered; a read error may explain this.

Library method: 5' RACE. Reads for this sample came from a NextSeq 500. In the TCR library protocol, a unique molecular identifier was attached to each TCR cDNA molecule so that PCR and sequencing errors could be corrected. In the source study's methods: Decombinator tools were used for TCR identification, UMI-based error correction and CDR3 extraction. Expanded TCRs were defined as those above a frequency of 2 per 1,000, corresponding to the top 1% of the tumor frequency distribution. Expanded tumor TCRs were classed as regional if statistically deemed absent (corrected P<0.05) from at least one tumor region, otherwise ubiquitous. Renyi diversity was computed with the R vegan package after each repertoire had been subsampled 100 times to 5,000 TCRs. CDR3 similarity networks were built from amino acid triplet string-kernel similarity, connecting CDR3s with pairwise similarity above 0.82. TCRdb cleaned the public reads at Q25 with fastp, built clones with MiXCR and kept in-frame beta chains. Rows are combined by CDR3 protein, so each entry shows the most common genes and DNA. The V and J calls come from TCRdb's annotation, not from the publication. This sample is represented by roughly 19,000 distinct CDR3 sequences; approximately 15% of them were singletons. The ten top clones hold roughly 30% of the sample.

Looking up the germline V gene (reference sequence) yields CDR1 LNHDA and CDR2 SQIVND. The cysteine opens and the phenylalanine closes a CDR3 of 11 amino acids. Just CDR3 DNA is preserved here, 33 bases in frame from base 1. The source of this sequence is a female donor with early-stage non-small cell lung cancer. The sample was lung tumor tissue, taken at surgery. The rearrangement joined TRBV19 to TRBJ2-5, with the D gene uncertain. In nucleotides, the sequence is TGTGCCAGTAGTTTAGGAGAGACCAAGTACTTC. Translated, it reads CASSLGETKYF.